This TCR beta chain was recovered during a study of T cell responses to AZD1222 COVID-19 vaccine. Study-level background: Recipients boosted at about 4 weeks or about 12 weeks are pooled. Findings and caveats of the study: It was only after the peak T cell response that any repertoires were sampled. Donors in the cohort were predominantly white British and more often female, and clonal diversity was possibly underestimated.

There are 16 residues in the CDR3. Trimming took 4 bases from V and 0 from J; bases not matched to a gene: 6. The V gene's germline CDR1 is LNHDA and CDR2 SQIVND (reference sequence). Produced via immunoSEQ multiplex PCR; TCRdb's table is partial and in-frame only. The data contain roughly 100,000 clones, roughly 91% of them singletons. As regards this clone: Its antigen is undetermined.

This chain joins TRBV19 and TRBJ1-5; 7 positions match TRBD1. This sequence originates from an adult in good health. This sample comprised peripheral blood, obtained on day 0 of AZD1222 vaccination. In DNA form, the CDR3 reads TGTGCCAGTAGTACAAACAGGGGTAGTAGCAATCAGCCCCAGCATTTT. It specifies CASSTNRGSSNQPQHF.